This T cell receptor (beta chain) was retrieved from a study of blood T cell repertoires in COVID-19. Background on the study: The samples span acute and convalescent COVID-19 from the United States, Italy and Spain.

V dropped 1 base and J dropped 10; count of bases not matched to a gene: 7. CDR3 length: 15 amino acids. Germline CDR1 is SGHDN and CDR2 is FVKESK. Here immunoSEQ multiplex PCR was the method, and the copy in TCRdb shows in-frame clones only, minus some. Here the sample spans about 210,000 clones, approximately 85% being singletons. Patients from Seattle were sampled longitudinally, starting during active infection. Material for sequencing was peripheral blood. The receptor was derived from an older woman with COVID-19, enrolled during active disease. The chain employs TRBV14 and TRBJ1-6; TRBD1 agrees at 7 bases. The CDR3 is CASSQAGGVRSPLHF. The CDR3 nucleotides are TGTGCCAGCAGCCAAGCAGGGGGTGTGAGATCACCCCTCCACTTT. The full variable domain, in which reference TRBV14 and TRBJ1-6 provide the parts outside the CDR3, is EAGVTQFPSHSVIEKGQTVTLRCDPISGHDNLYWYRRVMGKEIKFLLHFVKESKQDESGMPNNRFLAERTGGTYSTLKVQPAELEDSGVYFCASSQAGGVRSPLHFGNGTRLTVT.